This record covers a single TCR beta chain. A v3.0 immunoSEQ assay was performed at survey level. Profiled with immunoSEQ multiplex PCR; TCRdb holds only in-frame clones, not every one. This table has tens of thousands of clones, approximately 88% appearing once. Germline-derived CDR1 and CDR2 are SGDLS and YYNGEE. The trim removed 3 bases at V and 2 bases at J, leaving 3 bases unmatched. CDR3 length: 14 amino acids. The sample belongs to a study of long-term antiretroviral therapy in people with HIV. The TCR was taken from a woman in her forties with HIV. This chain joins TRBV9 and TRBJ2-7; 9 bases map to TRBD1. The sequencing used unsorted PBMCs, collected 1.2 years after starting antiretroviral therapy. CDR3 DNA sequence: TGTGCCAGCAGCGCCCGACAGGGGGCCTACGAGCAGTACTTC. Its protein is CASSARQGAYEQYF. The whole variable domain, remainder taken from reference TRBV9 and TRBJ2-7, is DSGVTQTPKHLITATGQRVTLRCSPRSGDLSVYWYQQSLDQGLQFLIQYYNGEERAKGNILERFSAQQFPDLHSELNLSSLELGDSALYFCASSARQGAYEQYFGPGTRLTVT.